The clone carrying this T cell receptor beta chain occurred a few times. What it binds is unknown. The data derive from a study of CD8 T cells in ankylosing spondylitis. Study observations and caveats: Reportedly, disease-linked clones are significantly enriched in ankylosing spondylitis patients' matched synovial fluid. A motif of 7 to 9 highly homologous TCR beta variants was seen as apparently characteristic of ankylosing spondylitis blood. A CD8+ phenotype characterized the disease-linked clones, which were relatively rare in peripheral blood. Some of these motif variants have turned up before, in reports on reactive arthritis synovial fluid and blood.

Library preparation for TCR beta used quantitative 5'-RACE with molecular barcodes. TCRdb reprocessed the 5' RACE reads via MiXCR and lists one record per CDR3 protein. The data hold 130,000 or so distinct CDR3 sequences, with roughly 15% observed a single time. V was clipped by 3 bases and J by 6 bases, with 7 bases between them. CDR3 size: 12 residues. The J gene is TRBJ2-3, the V gene TRBV12-3 or TRBV12-4; D unresolved. This clonotype was obtained from a male donor with ankylosing spondylitis. Sequencing was carried out using blood, either unsorted or a sorted T cell fraction (not recorded which). CDR3 amino acids: CASSFILDTQYF. The CDR3 DNA is TGTGCCAGCAGTTTTATACTGGATACGCAGTATTTT.